This passage covers 14 T cell receptor beta chains from one sample sequenced in a study of cytomegalovirus exposure and HLA in healthy donors. Using immunoSEQ multiplex PCR, the repertoire was profiled, and TCRdb retains in-frame clones only, with some absent. The sample holds 82,000 or so clones, about 95% seen once. The sequenced sample consisted of PBMCs. The receptors derive from a woman between 18 and 29 years old in good health and CMV-seronegative.

The genes are TRBV7-7 and TRBJ2-1, with D hard to call. Deletions cut 5 bases from V and 7 bases from J, with 12 bases between. This CDR3 has 13 amino acids. Germline V gene sequence: CDR1 SSHAT, CDR2 FNYEAQ (reference sequence). DNA for the CDR3: TGTGCCAGCAGCCCAGCGCCTGGGAATGAGCAGTTCTTC. Amino acids: CASSPAPGNEQFF.

This sequence joins TRBV2 and TRBJ1-1; unclear D gene. This CDR3 spans 16 amino acids. The germline V gene encodes CDR1 SNHLY and CDR2 FYNNEI. The germline V and J ends were trimmed by 4 bases and 1 base, with 16 bases remaining between them. CDR3 in DNA: TGTGCCAGCAGTGCAGCCGGTCAGGTGTGGAACACTGAAGCTTTCTTT. Amino acid sequence: CASSAAGQVWNTEAFF.

The chain has TRBV5-8 and TRBJ1-1; TRBD1 might be the D (6 bases). Trimming cost V 2 bases and J 4 bases, with 12 bases left between them. Per germline, CDR1 SGHTS and CDR2 YDEGEE. The CDR3 length is 14 residues. CDR3 bases: TGTGCCAGCAGCTTTGGGGGCGGGGGCACTGAAGCTTTCTTT. Translating gives CASSFGGGGTEAFF. The full variable domain, rest sourced from reference TRBV5-8 and TRBJ1-1, is EAGVTQSPTHLIKTRGQQATLRCSPISGHTSVYWYQQALGLGLQFLLWYDEGEERNRGNFPPRFSGRQFPNYSSELNVNALELEDSALYLCASSFGGGGTEAFFGQGTRLTVV.

This sequence joins TRBV28 and TRBJ2-1; D ambiguous. The germline V gene has CDR1 MDHEN and CDR2 SYDVKM. This CDR3 comprises 11 residues. V lost 6 bases to trimming and J lost 8 bases, with 8 bases between them. CDR3 region: CASSVSYEQFF. The DNA for the CDR3 is TGTGCCAGCAGCGTTAGTTATGAGCAGTTCTTC. The full variable domain, its missing parts supplied by reference TRBV28 and TRBJ2-1, is DVKVTQSSRYLVKRTGEKVFLECVQDMDHENMFWYRQDPGLGLRLIYFSYDVKMKEKGDIPEGYSVSREKKERFSLILESASTNQTSMYLCASSVSYEQFFGPGTRLTVL.

The chain couples TRBV4-3 to TRBJ1-1, with unresolved D. The V end lost 11 bases, the J end lost 1 base, and 20 bases lay between the germline ends. Looked up from germline, CDR1 is LGHNA and CDR2 is YSLEER. The CDR3 spans 15 residues. The DNA for the CDR3 is TGCGCCTCTAAGGCCTACCCCTCAGGGAACACTGAAGCTTTCTTT. This codes for CASKAYPSGNTEAFF.

CDR3 amino acids: CASRSTETLYGYTF. CDR3 in DNA: TGTGCCAGCAGGTCGACAGAGACGCTCTATGGCTACACCTTC. This chain links TRBV6-6 with TRBJ1-2; a possible D gene is TRBD1 (5 bases). The CDR3 loop spans 14 amino acids. Germline CDR1 reads MNHNY; CDR2 reads SVGAGI (reference sequence). V lost 6 bases and J lost 4, with 15 bases in between.

V gene TRBV25-1 combines with J gene TRBJ2-7; D is possibly TRBD1 (6 bases). The CDR3 sequence is 12 residues long. Per germline, CDR1 MGHDK and CDR2 SYGVNS. The germline V and J ends were trimmed by 4 bases and 4 bases, with 8 bases remaining between them. This chain's CDR3 is CASSAQGYEQYF. As DNA, the CDR3 is TGTGCCAGCAGTGCACAGGGATACGAGCAGTACTTC.

The chain combines TRBV25-1 with TRBJ2-5; D is perhaps TRBD1 (6 bases). Germline CDR1 is MGHDK and CDR2 is SYGVNS. The CDR3 contains 14 residues. Trimming cost V 8 bases and J 0 bases, with 13 bases left between them. The chain's CDR3 is CASFIDRYQETQYF. For the CDR3, the DNA is TGTGCCAGCTTTATCGACAGGTACCAAGAGACCCAGTACTTC.

Concerning this clone: Other nucleotide sequences from this sample produce the same CDR3. V gene TRBV20-1 combines with J gene TRBJ2-1, with D hard to call. Trimming left V 2 bases short and J 4 bases short, with 3 bases between. Germline V gene sequence: CDR1 DFQATT, CDR2 SNEGSKA (reference sequence). This CDR3 contains 11 residues. The DNA for the CDR3 is TGCAGTGCTAGACAATACAATGAGCAGTTCTTC. It translates to CSARQYNEQFF.

The genes are TRBV6-6 and TRBJ2-7; D is possibly TRBD2 (5 bases). The CDR3 is made up of 15 amino acids. CDR1 is MNHNY and CDR2 is SVGAGI in the germline V gene (reference sequence). V was pared by 0 bases and J by 0 bases, with 9 bases between. CDR3 DNA: TGTGCCAGCAGTTACTCTAGCGCCCGCTCCTACGAGCAGTACTTC. It specifies CASSYSSARSYEQYF.

The chain uses TRBV10-3 and TRBJ1-2; the D gene is possibly TRBD1 (6 bases). Trimming removed 0 bases from V and 13 bases from J, with 15 bases in between. Germline CDR1 ENHRY, CDR2 SYGVKD. CDR3 length: 13 amino acids. Here the CDR3 reads CAISESGRQDGTF. The DNA of the CDR3 is TGTGCCATCAGTGAGTCGGGGAGACAGGATGGCACCTTC.

The gene calls are TRBV30 and TRBJ2-7, with 9 bases fitting TRBD2. V dropped 4 bases and J dropped 7; count of bases not matched to a gene: 17. The CDR3 spans 16 residues. In germline, CDR1 is GTSNPN, CDR2 SVGIG (reference sequence). CDR3 in DNA: TGTGCCTGGAAACCAGCGGGAGGTTGGGGGGCTGAGGAGCAGTACTTC. Amino acid sequence: CAWKPAGGWGAEEQYF.

J is TRBJ1-1 and V is TRBV5-1; TRBD1 is a possible D gene (6 bases). Trimming cost V 4 bases and J 0 bases, with 10 bases left between them. The germline V gene has CDR1 SGHRS and CDR2 YFSETQ. The CDR3 sequence is 14 residues long. CDR3 loop: CASSRTALNTEAFF. In nucleotides, the CDR3 is TGCGCCAGCAGCAGGACAGCCTTGAACACTGAAGCTTTCTTT. Based on the CDR3 plus reference TRBV5-1 and TRBJ1-1, the full variable domain is KAGVTQTPRYLIKTRGQQVTLSCSPISGHRSVSWYQQTPGQGLQFLFEYFSETQRNKGNFPGRFSGRQFSNSRSEMNVSTLELGDSALYLCASSRTALNTEAFFGQGTRLTVV.

This clone has only one observation. The chain is built from TRBV27 and TRBJ2-7; the D gene is possibly TRBD1 (5 bases). V lost 4 bases and J lost 3, with 22 bases in between. There are 17 residues in the CDR3. Germline values: CDR1 MNHEY, CDR2 SMNVEV (reference sequence). The CDR3 region is CASSSPLREQHSYEQYF. The CDR3 DNA follows: TGTGCCAGCAGTTCACCCCTCAGGGAACAACATAGCTACGAGCAGTACTTC.